This entry describes one TCR beta chain. The antigen remains unidentified. In building TCR beta libraries, iRepertoire HTBI primers were used together with Arm-PCR of CDR3 regions. TCRdb analysed the multiplex PCR reads with MiXCR anew, one entry per CDR3 protein. Altogether about 340,000 distinct CDR3 sequences are present, around 19% being singletons, with the ten largest covering less than 35%. The time point here: persistent/refractory GD, antithyroid drugs over 5 years with positive TRAb. Construction of the TCR library relied on RNA isolated from PBMCs. The record originates from a study of regulatory T cells in long-lasting Graves disease. Broader study findings: Fewer public clonotypes were shared by new patients (966) than by persistent patients (2,741).

The sequence was obtained from a female donor with Graves disease. The sample here was peripheral blood mononuclear cells (PBMCs), taken when the disease was refractory, from a patient treated with antithyroid drugs.

CDR3 DNA: TGCGCCAGCAGCATACAGGGGGCTAATGAAAAACTGTTTTTT. This sequence encodes CASSIQGANEKLFF. The V gene is TRBV5-1, the J gene TRBJ1-4; 8 nucleotides align to TRBD1. The V gene end was trimmed by 4 bases and the J gene end by 3 bases; junction bases not matched to a gene: 2. Germline V gene data show CDR1 as SGHRS and CDR2 as YFSETQ. The CDR3 totals 14 residues. The complete variable domain, with remaining parts taken from reference TRBV5-1 and TRBJ1-4, reads KAGVTQTPRYLIKTRGQQVTLSCSPISGHRSVSWYQQTPGQGLQFLFEYFSETQRNKGNFPGRFSGRQFSNSRSEMNVSTLELGDSALYLCASSIQGANEKLFFGSGTQLSVL.